This T cell receptor (beta chain) was obtained from a study of shared T cell receptors in the human thymus. Clones were read by immunoSEQ multiplex PCR, and TCRdb kept only the in-frame ones, dropping some. This table has about 660,000 clones, approximately 87% appearing once. The length of the CDR3 is 16 residues. V lost 6 bases and J lost 5; bases outside the gene matches: 9. Germline assignment: CDR1 MDHEN and CDR2 SYDVKM. The sample also formed part of further work on human thymus T cells. This second study notes: The thymus was resected at corrective cardiac surgery.

This sequence joins TRBV28 and TRBJ2-7, with 14 bases identical to TRBD2. The TCR sequence derives from a boy under two years old with a congenital heart defect. The sample comprised thymocytes. The CDR3, as DNA: TGTGCCAGCAGGGACGGGACTAGCGGGAGAAAAGACGAGCAGTACTTC. Protein product: CASRDGTSGRKDEQYF. Together with reference TRBV28 and TRBJ2-7, the CDR3 gives the full variable domain: DVKVTQSSRYLVKRTGEKVFLECVQDMDHENMFWYRQDPGLGLRLIYFSYDVKMKEKGDIPEGYSVSREKKERFSLILESASTNQTSMYLCASRDGTSGRKDEQYFGPGTRLTVT.